The table lists the clone carrying this T cell receptor beta chain with a few counts. Antigen specificity is unknown. No fewer than 5.5 micrograms of total RNA were isolated from every sample. Using a J-beta primer mix together with a sample-barcoded 5' primer, a second PCR was run for roughly 6 to 12 cycles. Each TCR beta cDNA got a 12-nucleotide random molecular identifier. TCRdb fed the 5' RACE reads into MiXCR, producing one record per CDR3 protein. Among more than 1,400,000 distinct CDR3 sequences listed, around two fifths were seen once. This record comes from a study of blood T cells in healthy people across ages. Study context: The template switching approach captured approximately one barcoded beta molecule for every two T cells.

Study-wide points: In older individuals, TCR beta diversity per million T cells was lower, falling roughly linearly with age.

The CDR3 loop spans 15 amino acids. Germline assignment: CDR1 SGHVS and CDR2 FQNEAQ. Unmatched junction bases numbered 11, after V lost 5 bases and J lost 11 bases. Material: blood. The clonotype comes from a woman between 18 and 29 years old in good health. The chain carries TRBV7-8 and TRBJ2-5; TRBD2 matches at 13 bases. CDR3 sequence reads: CASSLTSGRVWEQYF. The CDR3 bases are TGTGCCAGCAGCCTCACTAGCGGGAGGGTTTGGGAGCAGTACTTC.